Shown below are 31 T cell receptor beta chains from a single sample sequenced in a study of T cells after yellow fever vaccination. A single record per CDR3 protein comes from TCRdb applying MiXCR to the 5' RACE reads. Of some 320,000 distinct CDR3 sequences in the sample, roughly 3.9% were seen once. The specimen comprised PBMCs, sampled 5 days after the yellow fever booster vaccination. These receptors originate from a man aged 18 to 30 who received the YFV17D yellow fever vaccine.

The chain couples TRBV4-1 to TRBJ2-2; 10 nucleotides agree with TRBD2. Trimming took 4 bases from V and 7 from J; bases not matched to a gene: 12. Germline CDR1 is MGHRA and CDR2 is YSYEKL. The CDR3 has 17 amino acids. The CDR3 spells CASSRRTSGEAGGELFF. Written as DNA, the CDR3 is TGCGCCAGCAGCCGACGGACTAGCGGAGAGGCTGGCGGGGAGCTGTTTTTT.

The chain joins TRBV12-3 or TRBV12-4 to TRBJ2-7; maybe TRBD1 (5 bases). This CDR3 has 14 residues. Trimming took 2 bases from V and 4 from J, leaving 12 bases between them. The CDR3 DNA sequence: TGTGCCAGCAGTTTACGCAGAAAGGGGTACGAGCAGTACTTC. It yields the protein CASSLRRKGYEQYF.

This clonotype has at least ten counts. This chain connects TRBV20-1 to TRBJ2-1; weak D call: TRBD2 (6 bases). CDR3 size: 14 residues. V lost 1 base and J lost 1, with 8 bases in between. Germline CDR1 reads DFQATT; CDR2 reads SNEGSKA (reference sequence). The CDR3 sequence: CSARGGLSYNEQFF. CDR3 nucleotide sequence: TGCAGTGCTAGAGGGGGACTGTCCTACAATGAGCAGTTCTTC.

The chain has TRBV5-1 and TRBJ1-5; the D is unclear. The germline V and J ends were trimmed by 1 base and 5 bases, with 10 bases remaining between them. Germline CDR1 and CDR2: SGHRS and YFSETQ. The CDR3 loop spans 14 amino acids. CDR3 DNA: TGCGCCAGCAGCTTGATTCCCGGGGATCAGCCCCAGCATTTT. Translation: CASSLIPGDQPQHF.

This chain uses TRBV7-2 with TRBJ2-7; 9 bases fit TRBD2. The CDR3 loop spans 17 amino acids. The J segment lost 3 bases and the V segment lost 1 base, leaving 10 bases of the junction unmatched. Germline V gives CDR1 SGHTA, CDR2 FQGNSA. CDR3: CASSLDPGGSGGYEQYF. In nucleotides, the CDR3 is TGTGCCAGCAGCTTAGACCCGGGGGGTAGCGGGGGCTACGAGCAGTACTTC.

This clonotype has ten or more counts. The chain carries TRBV5-1 and TRBJ2-2; 8 positions match TRBD2. In germline, CDR1 is SGHRS, CDR2 YFSETQ. J was trimmed by 0 bases and V by 4 bases; bases with no gene match: 5. The CDR3 spans 16 residues. CDR3 protein: CASSGLAGPNTGELFF. The CDR3 DNA sequence: TGCGCCAGCAGCGGGCTAGCGGGTCCGAACACCGGGGAGCTGTTTTTT.

V and J are TRBV5-1 and TRBJ2-2; 10 bases line up with TRBD2. CDR1 SGHRS and CDR2 YFSETQ come from the germline V gene. The CDR3 spans 16 residues. Trimming cost V 3 bases and J 1 base; bases outside gene matches: 3. The CDR3 protein is CASSSSGGRNTGELFF. CDR3 in DNA: TGCGCCAGCAGCTCTAGCGGGGGCCGGAACACCGGGGAGCTGTTTTTT.

This clonotype was detected a few times. The rearrangement uses TRBV20-1 and TRBJ1-2, with D perhaps TRBD1 (5 bases). Looked up from germline, CDR1 is DFQATT and CDR2 is SNEGSKA (reference sequence). V was cut by 6 bases and J by 5 bases, with 13 bases left in between. The CDR3 is 12 residues long. The CDR3 spells CSARPGRYGYTF. The CDR3 DNA reads as TGCAGTGCCCGTCCGGGGCGTTATGGCTACACCTTC.

There are many counts of this clonotype. The DNA of the CDR3 is TGTGCCACCAGCAGAACCAATTGGGCCGGGGAGCTGTTTTTT. This encodes CATSRTNWAGELFF. The genes are TRBV15 and TRBJ2-2; the D is unclear. The CDR3 has 14 residues. From germline, CDR1 is LNHNV and CDR2 YYDKDF (reference sequence). Deletions cut 2 bases from V and 6 bases from J, with 10 bases between.

This clonotype was detected a few times. The DNA for the CDR3 is TGTGCCAGCAGTTTAGGCGGGGGGGCCTGGGATACGCAGTATTTT. This codes for CASSLGGGAWDTQYF. The rearrangement joins TRBV28 to TRBJ2-3; 9 nucleotides agree with TRBD2. This CDR3 comprises 15 residues. The germline CDR1 and CDR2 sequences are MDHEN and SYDVKM. J gave up 6 bases and V 2 bases, and 6 bases lay outside the gene matches.

This clonotype was detected ten times or more. V gene TRBV6-5 combines with J gene TRBJ1-6; D is undetermined. The germline V gene encodes CDR1 MNHEY and CDR2 SVGAGI. V lost 6 bases and J lost 3, with 15 bases in between. The CDR3 sequence is 16 residues long. The CDR3 DNA follows: TGTGCCAGCAGCAGGTCGGCTGACCTCTATAATTCACCCCTCCACTTT. The encoded protein is CASSRSADLYNSPLHF.

The chain combines TRBV18 with TRBJ1-4, with D unresolved. The V gene's germline CDR1 is KGHSH and CDR2 LQKENI. There are 14 residues in the CDR3. V lost 4 bases and J 0 bases, leaving 6 bases between the germline ends. As DNA, the CDR3 is TGTGCCAGCTCACTCCGGTCAACTAATGAAAAACTGTTTTTT. Its protein is CASSLRSTNEKLFF.

The chain employs TRBV24-1 and TRBJ2-7; D gene unclear. Trimming pared 6 bases from V and 5 bases from J, leaving 13 bases between. This CDR3 spans 13 amino acids. Germline CDR1 reads KGHDR; CDR2 reads SFDVKD. This CDR3 is CATSSAPTDEQYF. The CDR3 DNA sequence: TGTGCCACCAGTTCGGCCCCCACTGACGAGCAGTACTTC.

In its sample, this clonotype was seen a few times. V and J are TRBV20-1 and TRBJ2-1; 12 bases match TRBD2. CDR1 DFQATT and CDR2 SNEGSKA come from the germline V gene (reference sequence). V gave up 3 bases and J gave up 9 bases; unmatched junction bases: 9. CDR3 size: 15 residues. The CDR3 sequence: CSASPASGGAGEQFF. CDR3 sequence (DNA): TGCAGTGCTAGTCCCGCTAGCGGGGGGGCCGGTGAGCAGTTCTTC.

The sample holds many counts of this clonotype. The rearrangement uses TRBV15 and TRBJ2-3; TRBD1 matches 11 bases. Germline trimming cut 0 bases from V and 6 bases from J; bases unmatched to any gene: 8. Germline V CDR1 and CDR2: LNHNV, YYDKDF (reference sequence). This CDR3 contains 17 residues. The CDR3 region is CATSREADRGLWDTQYF. The CDR3 coding sequence is TGTGCCACCAGCAGAGAGGCGGACAGGGGGCTGTGGGATACGCAGTATTTT.

The CDR3 reads CASSHFGTGNQPQHF. The CDR3 DNA sequence: TGTGCCAGCAGCCACTTTGGGACAGGGAATCAGCCCCAGCATTTT. The chain joins TRBV16 to TRBJ1-5, with 9 bases aligning to TRBD1. This CDR3 comprises 15 residues. Per germline, CDR1 KGHSY and CDR2 FQNENV. Trimming took 3 bases from V and 4 from J; bases not matched to a gene: 4.

This clonotype was picked up a small number of times. The chain joins TRBV24-1 to TRBJ2-1; tentatively, D is TRBD1 (6 bases). The germline V gene encodes CDR1 KGHDR and CDR2 SFDVKD. The CDR3 contains 12 residues. The V gene lost 6 bases and the J gene lost 8 bases, with 10 bases spanning the gap. DNA of the CDR3: TGTGCCACCAGTAAAACAGGGTATGAGCAGTTCTTC. This encodes CATSKTGYEQFF.

This clonotype was seen ten or more times. This rearrangement joins TRBV12-3 or TRBV12-4 to TRBJ2-4; D is uncertain. The CDR3 spans 14 residues. The V end was cut by 3 bases, the J end by 7 bases, with 13 bases between. The CDR3 sequence is CASSLGLEYNIQYF. The CDR3 bases are TGTGCCAGCAGTTTGGGCCTCGAGTATAACATTCAGTACTTC.

Only one count was recorded for this clonotype. The chain's CDR3 is CASSSAGTGGDTIYF. CDR3 in DNA: TGCGCCAGCAGCTCGGCCGGGACAGGGGGGGACACCATATATTTT. The chain carries TRBV5-1 and TRBJ1-3, with 11 bases lining up with TRBD1. Trimming at V came to 3 bases and at J to 8 bases, leaving 7 bases not matched to a gene. The CDR3 totals 15 residues. CDR1 is SGHRS and CDR2 is YFSETQ in the germline V gene.

The sample holds many counts of this clonotype. The rearrangement uses TRBV7-9 and TRBJ1-6, with D hard to call. V lost 3 bases to trimming and J lost 10 bases, with 7 bases between them. Germline-derived CDR1 and CDR2 are SEHNR and FQNEAQ (reference sequence). This CDR3 contains 12 residues. CDR3: CASSLGNSPLHF. CDR3 nucleotides: TGTGCCAGCAGCTTGGGGAACTCACCCCTCCACTTT.

Ten or more counts support this clonotype. This chain links TRBV5-1 with TRBJ2-6; D unresolved. Trimming removed 3 bases at V and 0 bases at J, with 7 bases between. The CDR3 is 15 residues long. The germline V gene encodes CDR1 SGHRS and CDR2 YFSETQ. This CDR3 reads CASSSISSGANVLTF. CDR3 in DNA: TGCGCCAGCAGCTCAATTAGCTCTGGGGCCAACGTCCTGACTTTC.

Note on this clonotype: The junction shows a germline mismatch at one end, possibly a read error. The chain is built from TRBV28 and TRBJ2-3; D might be TRBD2 (5 bases). Germline V gene sequence: CDR1 MDHEN, CDR2 SYDVKM. The CDR3 is made up of 15 amino acids. This CDR3 reads CASSSVGVSRDTQYF. As DNA, the CDR3 is TGTGCCAGCAGTTCAGTCGGGGTCAGCAGAGATACGCAGTATTTT.

This clonotype was seen repeatedly, ten times or more. The chain recombines TRBV7-9 with TRBJ1-6; 9 bases fit TRBD1. Germline V gene lookup returns CDR1 SEHNR and CDR2 FQNEAQ (reference sequence). There are 16 residues in the CDR3. V shed 0 bases, J shed 9 bases, and the junction held 6 bases outside the gene matches. This CDR3 reads CASSLAPGTGISPLHF. Written as DNA, the CDR3 is TGTGCCAGCAGCTTAGCCCCCGGGACAGGGATTTCACCCCTCCACTTT. Filled out from reference TRBV7-9 and TRBJ1-6, the complete variable domain reads DTGVSQNPRHKITKRGQNVTFRCDPISEHNRLYWYRQTLGQGPEFLTYFQNEAQLEKSRLLSDRFSAERPKGSFSTLEIQRTEQGDSAMYLCASSLAPGTGISPLHFGNGTRLTVT.

V and J are TRBV3-1 and TRBJ2-3; D might be TRBD1 (6 bases). The V and J ends lost 1 base and 8 bases respectively, with 10 bases between them. The CDR3 spans 13 residues. The V gene's germline CDR1 is LGHDT and CDR2 YNNKEL (reference sequence). CDR3 in amino acids: CASSQAPQGTQYF. DNA for the CDR3: TGTGCCAGCAGCCAAGCGCCACAGGGTACGCAGTATTTT.

This clonotype was seen only a few times. The V gene is TRBV12-3 or TRBV12-4, the J gene TRBJ1-2; D is undetermined. The V end lost 10 bases, the J end lost 7 bases, and 16 bases lay between the germline ends. The CDR3 is 12 amino acids. CDR3 in amino acids: CANGEVFSGYTF. DNA of the CDR3: TGTGCCAACGGGGAGGTATTCTCTGGCTACACCTTC.

The chain links TRBV3-1 to TRBJ1-1; D ambiguous. V lost 9 bases to trimming and J lost 7 bases, with 18 bases between them. Germline CDR1 and CDR2: LGHDT and YNNKEL (reference sequence). CDR3 length: 13 residues. CDR3 in amino acids: CASADLRRNEAFF. The CDR3 DNA reads as TGTGCCAGTGCCGACCTAAGACGCAATGAAGCTTTCTTT.

This clonotype was counted at least ten times. The genes are TRBV3-1 and TRBJ1-1; D might be TRBD1 (6 bases). Trimming left V 4 bases short and J 2 bases short, with 23 bases between. Germline values: CDR1 LGHDT, CDR2 YNNKEL (reference sequence). The CDR3 is made up of 18 amino acids. CDR3 coding DNA: TGTGCCAGCAGCCCGCCTGGAGGGGGGGCGGATATCAACACTGAAGCTTTCTTT. It translates to CASSPPGGGADINTEAFF.

This clonotype was seen a few times. The chain joins TRBV11-2 to TRBJ2-7; D is perhaps TRBD2 (6 bases). Germline values: CDR1 SGHAT, CDR2 FQNNGV. V dropped 5 bases and J dropped 3 bases, with 17 bases sitting between them. The CDR3 covers 15 residues. The DNA of the CDR3 is TGTGCCAGCAGCCCCCCGCTAGCGCGGGACTACGAGCAGTACGTC. Protein product: CASSPPLARDYEQYV.

Many counts were recorded for this clonotype. The chain couples TRBV7-6 to TRBJ2-3; D is ambiguous. From germline, CDR1 is SGHVS and CDR2 FNYEAQ. V was pared by 1 base and J by 3 bases, with 8 bases between. The CDR3 covers 14 residues. This CDR3 reads CASSLVGRTDTQYF. CDR3 nucleotides: TGTGCCAGCAGCTTAGTCGGTAGGACAGATACGCAGTATTTT.

In its sample, this clonotype was seen many times. V gene TRBV7-9 combines with J gene TRBJ2-2, with D hard to call. The length of the CDR3 is 14 residues. Germline lookup yields CDR1 SEHNR and CDR2 FQNEAQ (reference sequence). V lost 6 bases and J lost 5, with 13 bases in between. CDR3 protein: CASSHPVGTGELFF. CDR3 coding DNA: TGTGCCAGCAGTCACCCGGTGGGGACCGGGGAGCTGTTTTTT. Drawing the rest from reference TRBV7-9 and TRBJ2-2, the complete variable domain is DTGVSQNPRHKITKRGQNVTFRCDPISEHNRLYWYRQTLGQGPEFLTYFQNEAQLEKSRLLSDRFSAERPKGSFSTLEIQRTEQGDSAMYLCASSHPVGTGELFFGEGSRLTVL.

In this sample, this clonotype turned up a few times. DNA for the CDR3: TGTGCCACCAGTGATTTTAAGTTTTCCGGGGAGCTGTTTTTT. This sequence encodes CATSDFKFSGELFF. This sequence joins TRBV24-1 and TRBJ2-2, with D uncertain. The CDR3 contains 14 residues. V lost 1 base and J lost 6, with 8 bases in between. Germline CDR1 and CDR2: KGHDR and SFDVKD.